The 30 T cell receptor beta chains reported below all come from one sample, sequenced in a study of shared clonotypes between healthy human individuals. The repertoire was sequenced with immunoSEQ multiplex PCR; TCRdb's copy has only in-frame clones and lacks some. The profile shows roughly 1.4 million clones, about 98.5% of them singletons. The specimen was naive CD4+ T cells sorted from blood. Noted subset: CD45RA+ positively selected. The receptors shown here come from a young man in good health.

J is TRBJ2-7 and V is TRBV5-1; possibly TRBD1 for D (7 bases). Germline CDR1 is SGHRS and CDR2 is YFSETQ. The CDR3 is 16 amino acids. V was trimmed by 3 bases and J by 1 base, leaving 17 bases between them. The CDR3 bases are TGCGCCAGCAGCTGGGACAGTGGAGGGACTTCCTACGAGCAGTACTTC. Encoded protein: CASSWDSGGTSYEQYF.

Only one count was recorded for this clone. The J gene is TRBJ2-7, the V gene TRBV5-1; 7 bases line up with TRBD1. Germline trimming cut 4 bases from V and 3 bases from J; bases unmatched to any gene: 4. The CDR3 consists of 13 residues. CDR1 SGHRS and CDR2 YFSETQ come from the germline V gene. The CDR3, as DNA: TGCGCCAGCAGCACGACAGGGAGCTACGAGCAGTACTTC. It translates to CASSTTGSYEQYF.

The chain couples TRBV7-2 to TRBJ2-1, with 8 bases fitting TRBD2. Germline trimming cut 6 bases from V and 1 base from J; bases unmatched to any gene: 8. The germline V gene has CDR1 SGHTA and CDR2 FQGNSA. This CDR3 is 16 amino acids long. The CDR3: CASREIAGGSYNEQFF. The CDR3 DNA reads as TGTGCCAGCAGAGAAATCGCGGGGGGTTCCTACAATGAGCAGTTCTTC.

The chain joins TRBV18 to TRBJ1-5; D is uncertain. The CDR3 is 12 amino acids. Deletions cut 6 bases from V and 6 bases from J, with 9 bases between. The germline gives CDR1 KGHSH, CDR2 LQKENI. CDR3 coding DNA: TGTGCCAGCTCGCTCGGGTTTCAGCCCCAGCATTTT. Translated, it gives CASSLGFQPQHF.

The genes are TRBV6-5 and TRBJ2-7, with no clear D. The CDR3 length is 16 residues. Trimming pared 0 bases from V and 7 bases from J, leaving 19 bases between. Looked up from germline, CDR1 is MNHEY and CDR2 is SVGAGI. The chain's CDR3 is CASSYSPSVGSAEQYF. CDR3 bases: TGTGCCAGCAGTTACTCACCCTCTGTGGGCAGCGCGGAGCAGTACTTC.

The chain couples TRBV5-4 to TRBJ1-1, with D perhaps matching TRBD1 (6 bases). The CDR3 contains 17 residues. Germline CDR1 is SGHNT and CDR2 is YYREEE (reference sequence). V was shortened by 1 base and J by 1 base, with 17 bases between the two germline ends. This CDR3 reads CASSLPGRGGSNTEAFF. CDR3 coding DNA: TGTGCCAGCAGCTTGCCGGGAAGGGGGGGATCGAACACTGAAGCTTTCTTT.

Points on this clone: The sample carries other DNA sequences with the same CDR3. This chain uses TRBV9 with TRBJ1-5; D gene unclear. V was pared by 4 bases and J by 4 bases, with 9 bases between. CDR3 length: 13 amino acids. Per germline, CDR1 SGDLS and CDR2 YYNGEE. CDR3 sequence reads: CASSPSLNQPQHF. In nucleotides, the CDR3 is TGTGCCAGCAGCCCGAGCCTTAATCAGCCCCAGCATTTT.

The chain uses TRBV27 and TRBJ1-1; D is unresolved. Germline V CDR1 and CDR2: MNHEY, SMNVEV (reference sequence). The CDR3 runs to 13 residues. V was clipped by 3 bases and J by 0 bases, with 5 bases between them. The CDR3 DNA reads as TGTGCCAGCAGTTTCTGGATGAACACTGAAGCTTTCTTT. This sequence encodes CASSFWMNTEAFF.

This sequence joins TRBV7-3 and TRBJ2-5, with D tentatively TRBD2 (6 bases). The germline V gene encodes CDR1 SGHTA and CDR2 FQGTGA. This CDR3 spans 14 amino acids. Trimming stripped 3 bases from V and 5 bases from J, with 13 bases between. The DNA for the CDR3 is TGTGCCAGCAGCTTGGGGGGACCTCGGGAGACCCAGTACTTC. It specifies CASSLGGPRETQYF.

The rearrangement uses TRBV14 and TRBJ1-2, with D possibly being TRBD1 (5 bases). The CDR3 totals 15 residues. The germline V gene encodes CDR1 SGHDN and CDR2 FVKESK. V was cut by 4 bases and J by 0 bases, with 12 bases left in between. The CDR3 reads CASSRLTTANYGYTF. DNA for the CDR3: TGTGCCAGCAGCCGCCTTACGACAGCTAACTATGGCTACACCTTC. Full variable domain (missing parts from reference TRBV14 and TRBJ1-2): EAGVTQFPSHSVIEKGQTVTLRCDPISGHDNLYWYRRVMGKEIKFLLHFVKESKQDESGMPNNRFLAERTGGTYSTLKVQPAELEDSGVYFCASSRLTTANYGYTFGSGTRLTVV.

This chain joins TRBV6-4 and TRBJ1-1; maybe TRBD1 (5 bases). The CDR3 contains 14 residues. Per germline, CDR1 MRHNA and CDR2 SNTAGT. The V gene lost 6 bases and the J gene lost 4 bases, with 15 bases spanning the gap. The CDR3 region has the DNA TGTGCCAGCAGAAGGGACCTCGGGGTCACTGAAGCTTTCTTT. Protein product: CASRRDLGVTEAFF.

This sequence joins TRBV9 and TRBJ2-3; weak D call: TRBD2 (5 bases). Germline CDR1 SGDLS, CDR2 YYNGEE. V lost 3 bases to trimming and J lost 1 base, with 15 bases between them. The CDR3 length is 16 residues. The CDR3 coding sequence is TGTGCCAGCAGCGCCGGCGGGTCAGCGGGCACAGATACGCAGTATTTT. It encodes CASSAGGSAGTDTQYF.

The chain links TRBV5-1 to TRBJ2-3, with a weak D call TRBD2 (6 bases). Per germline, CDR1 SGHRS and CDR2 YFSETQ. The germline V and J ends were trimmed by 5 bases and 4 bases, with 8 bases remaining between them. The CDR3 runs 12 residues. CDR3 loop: CASRREADTQYF. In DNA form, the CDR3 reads TGCGCCAGCAGGAGGGAGGCAGATACGCAGTATTTT.

The DNA for the CDR3 is TGTGCCAGCAGTCCCGACAGGGGTCGCGGCTACACCTTC. Protein: CASSPDRGRGYTF. The chain is built from TRBV28 and TRBJ1-2, with TRBD1 matching over 8 bases. The CDR3 runs 13 residues. Germline V gene sequence: CDR1 MDHEN, CDR2 SYDVKM. The V segment lost 5 bases and the J segment 8 bases; nucleotides outside the gene matches: 7.

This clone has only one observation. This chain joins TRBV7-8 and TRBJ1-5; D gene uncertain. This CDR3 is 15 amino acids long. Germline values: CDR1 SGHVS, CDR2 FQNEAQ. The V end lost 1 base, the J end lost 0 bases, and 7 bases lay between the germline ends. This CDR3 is CASSLVGSSNQPQHF. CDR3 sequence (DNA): TGTGCCAGCAGCTTAGTCGGCAGTAGCAATCAGCCCCAGCATTTT.

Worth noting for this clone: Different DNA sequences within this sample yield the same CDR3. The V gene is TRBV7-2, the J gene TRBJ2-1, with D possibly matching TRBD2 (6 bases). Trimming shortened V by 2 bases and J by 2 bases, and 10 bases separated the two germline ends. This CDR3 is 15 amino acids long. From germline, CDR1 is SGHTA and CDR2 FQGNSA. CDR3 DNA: TGTGCCAGCAGCTTAAGCTTAGCGGCCTACAATGAGCAGTTCTTC. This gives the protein CASSLSLAAYNEQFF.

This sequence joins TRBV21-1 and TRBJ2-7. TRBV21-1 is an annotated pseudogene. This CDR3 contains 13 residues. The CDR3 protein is CASSASNPYEQYF. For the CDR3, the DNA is TGTGCCAGCAGCGCTTCGAACCCCTACGAGCAGTACTTC.

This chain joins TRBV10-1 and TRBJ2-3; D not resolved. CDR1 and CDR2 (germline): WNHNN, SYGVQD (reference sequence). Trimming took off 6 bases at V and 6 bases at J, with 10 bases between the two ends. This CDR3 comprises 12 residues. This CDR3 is CASSQEGDTQYF. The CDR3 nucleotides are TGCGCCAGCAGCCAAGAAGGGGATACGCAGTATTTT.

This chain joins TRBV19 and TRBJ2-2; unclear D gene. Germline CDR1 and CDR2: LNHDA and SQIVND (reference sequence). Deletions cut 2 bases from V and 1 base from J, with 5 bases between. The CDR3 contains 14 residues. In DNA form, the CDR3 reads TGTGCCAGTAGTATAAACATGAACACCGGGGAGCTGTTTTTT. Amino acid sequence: CASSINMNTGELFF.

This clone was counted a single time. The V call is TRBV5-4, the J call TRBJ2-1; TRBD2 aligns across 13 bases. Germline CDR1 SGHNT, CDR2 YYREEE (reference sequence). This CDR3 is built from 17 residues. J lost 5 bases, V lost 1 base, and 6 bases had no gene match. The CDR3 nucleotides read TGTGCCAGCAGCTTGTCCACTAGCGGGAGGGCGGACAATGAGCAGTTCTTC. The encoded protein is CASSLSTSGRADNEQFF.

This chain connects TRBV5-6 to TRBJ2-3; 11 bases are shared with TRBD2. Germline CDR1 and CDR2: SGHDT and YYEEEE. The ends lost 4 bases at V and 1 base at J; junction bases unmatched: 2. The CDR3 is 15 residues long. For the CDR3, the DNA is TGTGCCAGCAGCACTAGCGGGAGTGGCACAGATACGCAGTATTTT. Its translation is CASSTSGSGTDTQYF. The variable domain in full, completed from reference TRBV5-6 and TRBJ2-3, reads DAGVTQSPTHLIKTRGQQVTLRCSPKSGHDTVSWYQQALGQGPQFIFQYYEEEERQRGNFPDRFSGHQFPNYSSELNVNALLLGDSALYLCASSTSGSGTDTQYFGPGTRLTVL.

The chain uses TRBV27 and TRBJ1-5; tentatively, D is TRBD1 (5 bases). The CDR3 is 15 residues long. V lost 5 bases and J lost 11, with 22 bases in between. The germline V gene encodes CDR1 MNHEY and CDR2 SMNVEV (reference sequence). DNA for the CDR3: TGTGCCAGCAGTCAAACACGGACAATTAATCATTCCCAGCATTTT. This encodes CASSQTRTINHSQHF.

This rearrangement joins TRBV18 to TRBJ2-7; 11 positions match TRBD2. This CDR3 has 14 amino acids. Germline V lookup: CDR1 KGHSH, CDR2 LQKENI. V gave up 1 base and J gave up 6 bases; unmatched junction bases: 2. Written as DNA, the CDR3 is TGTGCCAGCTCACCACGACTAGCGGGGAGCGAGCAGTACTTC. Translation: CASSPRLAGSEQYF.

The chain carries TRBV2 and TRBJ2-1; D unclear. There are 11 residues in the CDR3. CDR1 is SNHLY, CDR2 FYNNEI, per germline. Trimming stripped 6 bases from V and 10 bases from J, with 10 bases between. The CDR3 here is CASRSVGEQFF. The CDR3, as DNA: TGTGCCAGCAGGTCGGTGGGAGAGCAGTTCTTC. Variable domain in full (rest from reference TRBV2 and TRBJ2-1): EPEVTQTPSHQVTQMGQEVILRCVPISNHLYFYWYRQILGQKVEFLVSFYNNEISEKSEIFDDQFSVERPDGSNFTLKIRSTKLEDSAMYFCASRSVGEQFFGPGTRLTVL.

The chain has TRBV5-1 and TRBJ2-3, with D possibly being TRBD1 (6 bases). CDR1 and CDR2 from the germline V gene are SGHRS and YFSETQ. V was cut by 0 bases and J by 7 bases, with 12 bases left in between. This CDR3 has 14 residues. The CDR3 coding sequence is TGCGCCAGCAGCTTGGGGCAGGGGAAGAATACGCAGTATTTT. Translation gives CASSLGQGKNTQYF.

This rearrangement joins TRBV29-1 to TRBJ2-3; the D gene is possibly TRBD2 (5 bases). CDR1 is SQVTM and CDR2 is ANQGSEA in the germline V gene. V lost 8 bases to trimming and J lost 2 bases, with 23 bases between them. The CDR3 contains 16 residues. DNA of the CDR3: TGCAGCCTGATACGACCAGGAGGAGTCCTCACAGATACGCAGTATTTT. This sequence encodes CSLIRPGGVLTDTQYF.

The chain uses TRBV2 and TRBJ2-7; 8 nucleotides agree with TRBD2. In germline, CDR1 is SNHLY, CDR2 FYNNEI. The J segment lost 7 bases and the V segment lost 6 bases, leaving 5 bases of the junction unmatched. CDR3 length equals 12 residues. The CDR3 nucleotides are TGTGCCAGCAGCGGACTAGCTGGTGAGCAGTACTTC. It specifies CASSGLAGEQYF.

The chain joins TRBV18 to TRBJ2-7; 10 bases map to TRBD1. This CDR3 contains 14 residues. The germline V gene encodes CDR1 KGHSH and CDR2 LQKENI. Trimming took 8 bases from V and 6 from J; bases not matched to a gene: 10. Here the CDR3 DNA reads TGTGCCAGCACCCAGGACAGGGGGTTTCGCGAGCAGTACTTC. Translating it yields CASTQDRGFREQYF.

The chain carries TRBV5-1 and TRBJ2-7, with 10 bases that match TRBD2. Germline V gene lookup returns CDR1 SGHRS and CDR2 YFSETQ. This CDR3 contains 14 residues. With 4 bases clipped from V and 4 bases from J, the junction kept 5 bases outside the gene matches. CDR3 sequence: CASSRTSGQYEQYF. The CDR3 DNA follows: TGCGCCAGCAGCAGGACTAGCGGACAGTACGAGCAGTACTTC.

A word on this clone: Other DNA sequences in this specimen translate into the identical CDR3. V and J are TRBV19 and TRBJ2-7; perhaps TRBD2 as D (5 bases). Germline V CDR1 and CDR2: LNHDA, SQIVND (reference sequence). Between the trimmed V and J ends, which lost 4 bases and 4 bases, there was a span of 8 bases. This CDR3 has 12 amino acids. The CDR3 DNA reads TGTGCCAGTAGTAGCGGAGGTTACGAGCAGTACTTC. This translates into CASSSGGYEQYF.